This T cell receptor (beta chain) originates from a study of blood T cell repertoires in COVID-19. Study information: COVID-19 samples collected from the United States, Italy and Spain covered acute and convalescent phases.

Cohorts were assigned according to the clinical history that participants reported. The CDR3 spans 16 residues. V trimming: 5 bases; J trimming: 14 bases; junction bases outside the gene matches: 17. Germline CDR1 is SGHTA and CDR2 is FQGNSA. Authors' data handling: Reference gene primer amplification yielded estimated nucleated cell counts. Profiled with immunoSEQ multiplex PCR; TCRdb holds only in-frame clones, not every one. V and J calls and clone size are copied from that table; D and trimming were computed from the DNA. The sample has roughly 430,000 clones, approximately 90% seen once; the top ten hold about 1.5%.

Source material: PBMCs or T cells enriched from blood (not recorded which). The sequence derives from a young woman who had been exposed to COVID-19. The J gene is TRBJ2-1, the V gene TRBV7-2, with 11 bases identical to TRBD2. CDR3 protein: CASSPYRLAGTPGEFF. The DNA of the CDR3 is TGTGCCAGCAGCCCATACCGACTAGCGGGAACGCCTGGGGAGTTCTTC.